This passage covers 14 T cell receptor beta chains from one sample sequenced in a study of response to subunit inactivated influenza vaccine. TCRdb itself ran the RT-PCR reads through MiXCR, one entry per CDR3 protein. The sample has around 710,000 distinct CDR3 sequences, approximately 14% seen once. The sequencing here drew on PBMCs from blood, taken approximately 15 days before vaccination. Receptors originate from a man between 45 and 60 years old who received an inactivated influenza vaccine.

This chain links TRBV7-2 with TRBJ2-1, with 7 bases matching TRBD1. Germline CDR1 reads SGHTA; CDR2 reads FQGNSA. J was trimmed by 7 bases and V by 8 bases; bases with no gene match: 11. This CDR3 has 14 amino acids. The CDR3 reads CASGRQGPWNEQFF. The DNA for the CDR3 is TGTGCCAGCGGCCGACAGGGCCCTTGGAATGAGCAGTTCTTC.

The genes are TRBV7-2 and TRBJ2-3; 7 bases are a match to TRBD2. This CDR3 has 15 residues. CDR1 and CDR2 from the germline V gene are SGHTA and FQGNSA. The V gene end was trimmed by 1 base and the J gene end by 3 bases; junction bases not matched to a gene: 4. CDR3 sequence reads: CASSLGAGTTDTQYF. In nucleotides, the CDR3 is TGTGCCAGCAGCTTAGGAGCGGGGACTACAGATACGCAGTATTTT.

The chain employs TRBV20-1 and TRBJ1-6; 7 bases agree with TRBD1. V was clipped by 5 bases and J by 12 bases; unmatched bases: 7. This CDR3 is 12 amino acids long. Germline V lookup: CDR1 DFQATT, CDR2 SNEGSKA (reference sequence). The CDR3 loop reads CSASPRGGPLHF. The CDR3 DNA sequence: TGCAGTGCTTCCCCCAGGGGGGGACCCCTCCACTTT.

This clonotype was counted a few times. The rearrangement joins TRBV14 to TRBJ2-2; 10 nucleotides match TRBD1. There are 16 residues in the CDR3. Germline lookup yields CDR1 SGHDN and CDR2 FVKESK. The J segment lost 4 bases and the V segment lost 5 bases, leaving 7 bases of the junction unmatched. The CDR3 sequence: CASSKSRDRGTGELFF. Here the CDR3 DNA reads TGTGCCAGCAGCAAGAGCCGGGACAGGGGCACCGGGGAGCTGTTTTTT.

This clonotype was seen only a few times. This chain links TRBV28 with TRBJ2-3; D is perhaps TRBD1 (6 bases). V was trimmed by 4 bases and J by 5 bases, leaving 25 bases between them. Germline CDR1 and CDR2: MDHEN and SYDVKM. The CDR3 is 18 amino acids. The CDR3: CASSSSSPTGQAGDTQYF. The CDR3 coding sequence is TGTGCCAGCAGTTCGTCCTCTCCTACGGGACAAGCCGGAGATACGCAGTATTTT.

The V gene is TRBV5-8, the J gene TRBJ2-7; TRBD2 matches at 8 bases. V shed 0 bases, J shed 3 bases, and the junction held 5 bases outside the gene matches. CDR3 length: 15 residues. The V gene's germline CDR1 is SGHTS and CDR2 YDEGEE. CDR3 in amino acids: CASSLDSGRGYEQYF. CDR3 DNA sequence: TGTGCCAGCAGCTTGGATTCCGGGAGGGGCTACGAGCAGTACTTC.

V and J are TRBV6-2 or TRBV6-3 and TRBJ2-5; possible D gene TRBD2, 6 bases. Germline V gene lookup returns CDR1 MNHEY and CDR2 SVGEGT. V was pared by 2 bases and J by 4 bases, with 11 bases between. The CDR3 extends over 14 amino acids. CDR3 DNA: TGTGCCAGCAGTTACCTAGGGAGGCGAGAGACCCAGTACTTC. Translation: CASSYLGRRETQYF.

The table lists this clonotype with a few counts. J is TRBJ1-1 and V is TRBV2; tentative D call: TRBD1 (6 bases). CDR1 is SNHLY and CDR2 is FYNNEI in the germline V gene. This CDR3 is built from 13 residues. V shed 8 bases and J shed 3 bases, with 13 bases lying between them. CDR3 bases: TGTGCCAGCCGAACAGGGAGGGACACTGAAGCTTTCTTT. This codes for CASRTGRDTEAFF.

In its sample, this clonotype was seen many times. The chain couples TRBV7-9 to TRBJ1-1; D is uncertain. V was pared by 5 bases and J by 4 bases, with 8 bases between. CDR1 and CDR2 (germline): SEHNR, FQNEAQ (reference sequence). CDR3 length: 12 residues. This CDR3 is CASSPVGTEAFF. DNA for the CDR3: TGTGCCAGCAGCCCCGTTGGCACTGAAGCTTTCTTT.

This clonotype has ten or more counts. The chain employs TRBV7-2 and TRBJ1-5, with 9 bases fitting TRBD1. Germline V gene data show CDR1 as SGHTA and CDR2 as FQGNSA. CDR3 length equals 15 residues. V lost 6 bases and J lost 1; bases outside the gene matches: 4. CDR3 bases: TGTGCCAGCAGGCTAACAGGGGGCAGCAATCAGCCCCAGCATTTT. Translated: CASRLTGGSNQPQHF.

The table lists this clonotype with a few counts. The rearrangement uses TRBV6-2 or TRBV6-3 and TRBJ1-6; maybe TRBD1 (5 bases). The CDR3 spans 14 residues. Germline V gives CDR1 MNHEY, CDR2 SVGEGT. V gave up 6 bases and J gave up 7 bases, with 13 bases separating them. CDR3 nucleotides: TGTGCCAGCAGCAACGGGGGGATCAATTCACCCCTCCACTTT. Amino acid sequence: CASSNGGINSPLHF.

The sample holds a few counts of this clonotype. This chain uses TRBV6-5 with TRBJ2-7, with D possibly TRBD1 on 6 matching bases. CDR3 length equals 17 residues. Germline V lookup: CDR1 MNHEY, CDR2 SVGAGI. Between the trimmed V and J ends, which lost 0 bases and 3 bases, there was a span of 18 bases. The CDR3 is CASSYSITGFNYYEQYF. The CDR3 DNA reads TGTGCCAGCAGTTACTCGATAACAGGGTTTAATTACTACGAGCAGTACTTC.

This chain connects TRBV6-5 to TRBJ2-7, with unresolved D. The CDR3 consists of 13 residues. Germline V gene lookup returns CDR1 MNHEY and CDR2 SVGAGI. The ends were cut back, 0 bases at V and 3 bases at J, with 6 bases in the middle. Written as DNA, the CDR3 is TGTGCCAGCAGTTACTCGAGAAGCTACGAGCAGTACTTC. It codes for CASSYSRSYEQYF.

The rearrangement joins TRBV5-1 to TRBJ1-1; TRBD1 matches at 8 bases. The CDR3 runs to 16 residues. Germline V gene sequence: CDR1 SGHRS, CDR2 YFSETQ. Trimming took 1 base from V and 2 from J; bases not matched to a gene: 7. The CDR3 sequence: CASSLRTGGINTEAFF. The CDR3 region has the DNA TGCGCCAGCAGCTTGAGAACAGGGGGTATCAACACTGAAGCTTTCTTT.